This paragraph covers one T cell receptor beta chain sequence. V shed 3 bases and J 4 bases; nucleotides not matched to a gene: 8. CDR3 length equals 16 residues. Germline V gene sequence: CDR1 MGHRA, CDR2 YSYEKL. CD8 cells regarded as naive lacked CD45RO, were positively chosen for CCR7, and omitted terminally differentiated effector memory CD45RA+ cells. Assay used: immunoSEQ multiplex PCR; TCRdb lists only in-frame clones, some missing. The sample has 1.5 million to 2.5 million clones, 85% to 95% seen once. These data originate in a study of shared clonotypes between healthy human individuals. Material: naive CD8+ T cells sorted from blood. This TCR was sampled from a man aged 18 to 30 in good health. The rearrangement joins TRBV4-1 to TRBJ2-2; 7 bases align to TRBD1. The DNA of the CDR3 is TGCGCCAGCAGCCATATACAGGGGTCGGGCACCGGGGAGCTGTTTTTT. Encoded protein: CASSHIQGSGTGELFF.